The subject of this entry is one T cell receptor (beta chain). These data belong to a study of control samples from healthy donors and cancer patients. Measured with immunoSEQ multiplex PCR; TCRdb has only the in-frame clones, and not every one. The sample lists approximately 58,000 clones; over 75% were seen once. Deletions cut 5 bases from V and 2 bases from J, with 12 bases between. The germline CDR1 and CDR2 sequences are KGHSH and LQKENI. The CDR3 totals 14 residues. The chain is built from TRBV18 and TRBJ1-1, with D possibly matching TRBD1 (6 bases). This clonotype originated in an older woman with lung cancer. Sequencing was performed on PBMCs. CDR3 sequence (DNA): TGTGCCAGCTCATTGGACAGCATTAACACTGAAGCTTTCTTT. Translation gives CASSLDSINTEAFF.